The 2 T cell receptor beta chains in this list originate from one sample, sequenced in a study of T cell repertoires in cytomegalovirus infection. TCRdb used MiXCR to reprocess the reads, holding one entry per CDR3 protein. The table records almost 550,000 distinct CDR3 sequences, 16% of them present only once. The sample was CD8+ T cells from PBMCs. These receptors came from a human donor in good health (CMV status not recorded). Some clones in this sample may be carry-over from other donors' samples.

This clonotype has a count of ten or more. The rearrangement joins TRBV6-1 to TRBJ1-1; 7 bases line up with TRBD1. V dropped 5 bases and J dropped 1; count of bases not matched to a gene: 7. CDR1 is MNHNS and CDR2 is SASEGT in the germline V gene. The CDR3 covers 15 residues. CDR3 nucleotides: TGTGCCAGCAGTAAAAGCTACAGGGGGAACACTGAAGCTTTCTTT. This translates into CASSKSYRGNTEAFF.

This clonotype was counted at least ten times. This sequence joins TRBV5-1 and TRBJ1-1; 8 nucleotides match TRBD1. CDR3 length: 14 amino acids. V lost 4 bases and J lost 3; bases outside the gene matches: 5. The germline V gene has CDR1 SGHRS and CDR2 YFSETQ. DNA for the CDR3: TGCGCCAGCAGCCCCACGACAGGGGACACTGAAGCTTTCTTT. Protein: CASSPTTGDTEAFF.